This entry lists 24 T cell receptor beta chains sequenced from one sample in a study of blood T cells in healthy people across ages. The authors ran a second PCR of 7 to 11 cycles using a sample-barcoded 5' primer and a J-beta primer mix. Each CDR3 protein is one row after TCRdb ran MiXCR on the 5' RACE reads. Of hundreds of thousands of distinct CDR3 sequences listed, under 35% were seen once; the top ten hold 15% to 20%. Specimen: blood. These receptor sequences come from a woman older than 75 in good health.

As DNA, the CDR3 is TGTGCCATCAGTGCTGAGACTGAAGCTTTCTTT. It encodes CAISAETEAFF. The chain employs TRBV10-3 and TRBJ1-1; D call uncertain. Looked up from germline, CDR1 is ENHRY and CDR2 is SYGVKD. This CDR3 contains 11 residues. Trimming took 4 bases from V and 5 from J, leaving 5 bases between them.

The table lists this clonotype with many counts. The chain combines TRBV11-3 with TRBJ2-3; 14 nucleotides line up with TRBD2. CDR3 size: 17 residues. V gave up 4 bases and J gave up 4 bases; unmatched junction bases: 7. Germline V lookup: CDR1 SGHNT, CDR2 YENEEA. For the CDR3, the DNA is TGTGCCAGCAGCTCCGGGACTAGCGGGGGAGGGGCAGATACGCAGTATTTT. Protein product: CASSSGTSGGGADTQYF.

The rearrangement uses TRBV5-1 and TRBJ1-6; 9 nucleotides match TRBD1. Germline values: CDR1 SGHRS, CDR2 YFSETQ. Trimming cost V 2 bases and J 8 bases; bases outside gene matches: 5. There are 15 residues in the CDR3. The CDR3 nucleotides are TGCGCCAGCAGCTTATGGGACAGGGAAGATTCACCCCTCCACTTT. This gives the protein CASSLWDREDSPLHF.

This clonotype was seen a single time. A much larger clone lies one base from this, so it may be a read error. This chain links TRBV9 with TRBJ2-5; D not resolved. Germline CDR1 reads SGDLS; CDR2 reads YYNGEE. This CDR3 contains 13 residues. The CDR3, as DNA: TGTACCAGCAGCGTAGAGACGCAAGAGACCCAGTACTTC. Residues: CTSSVETQETQYF.

V usage is TRBV7-9 and J usage is TRBJ1-4, with TRBD1 identical over 7 bases. The length of the CDR3 is 14 residues. From germline, CDR1 is SEHNR and CDR2 FQNEAQ (reference sequence). The V and J ends lost 8 bases and 4 bases, in that order; junction bases with no gene match: 7. The DNA of the CDR3 is TGTGCCAGCGGCCTGACAGGGCTTAATGAAAAACTGTTTTTT. Its protein is CASGLTGLNEKLFF.

The sample holds many counts of this clonotype. V gene TRBV5-1 combines with J gene TRBJ2-3; D not resolved. The CDR3 spans 14 residues. Germline loops: CDR1 SGHRS, CDR2 YFSETQ. V lost 2 bases and J 2 bases, leaving 9 bases between the germline ends. In DNA form, the CDR3 reads TGCGCCAGCAGCTTTGGGCCCGTCACAGATACGCAGTATTTT. This translates into CASSFGPVTDTQYF.

This chain links TRBV6-5 with TRBJ1-2, with D possibly being TRBD1 (5 bases). The CDR3 totals 12 residues. Germline V gene data show CDR1 as MNHEY and CDR2 as SVGAGI. Trimming shortened V by 5 bases and J by 8 bases, and 12 bases separated the two germline ends. CDR3 nucleotide sequence: TGTGCCAGCAGTCAGGGTCTTTGGGGCTACACCTTC. It specifies CASSQGLWGYTF.

This clonotype was seen just once. The chain couples TRBV20-1 to TRBJ2-7; D remains unclear. The CDR3 is 14 residues long. CDR1 and CDR2 from the germline V gene are DFQATT and SNEGSKA (reference sequence). V gave up 6 bases and J gave up 2 bases, with 17 bases separating them. CDR3 in amino acids: CSASWTFRPYEQYF. In DNA, the CDR3 is TGCAGTGCCTCCTGGACCTTTCGACCCTACGAGCAGTACTTC.

Details on this clonotype: A single base separates this from a much larger clone, so it may be a read error. V gene TRBV7-2 combines with J gene TRBJ2-1; 10 bases align to TRBD2. Germline loops: CDR1 SGHTA, CDR2 FQGNSA. CDR3 length: 15 residues. The DNA for the CDR3 is TGTGCCGGCAGCGTTAGCGGGGGGTTCTCAAATGAGCAGTTCTTC. Translated, it gives CAGSVSGGFSNEQFF.

The chain carries TRBV6-2 or TRBV6-3 and TRBJ2-3; TRBD2 matches 12 bases. Germline V gene data show CDR1 as MNHEY and CDR2 as SVGEGT. CDR3 length: 17 residues. Germline trimming cut 3 bases from V and 2 bases from J; bases unmatched to any gene: 6. The CDR3 here is CASSYSRLAGATDTQYF. The CDR3, as DNA: TGTGCCAGCAGTTATTCTCGACTAGCGGGGGCCACAGATACGCAGTATTTT.

This clonotype was seen ten or more times. The chain carries TRBV10-1 and TRBJ2-7; 8 nucleotides line up with TRBD1. The CDR3 length is 15 residues. J was trimmed by 7 bases and V by 4 bases; bases with no gene match: 12. CDR1 and CDR2 (germline): WNHNN, SYGVQD (reference sequence). The CDR3, as DNA: TGCGCCAGCAGTGCAGAGGCAGGGGGCTATTGGGAGCAGTACTTC. Residues: CASSAEAGGYWEQYF.

This chain links TRBV7-2 with TRBJ2-2, with 9 nucleotides matching TRBD1. V gave up 5 bases and J gave up 4 bases; unmatched junction bases: 2. CDR1 is SGHTA, CDR2 FQGNSA, per germline. This CDR3 spans 14 amino acids. CDR3 in amino acids: CASSHRGLTGELFF. CDR3 DNA sequence: TGTGCCAGCAGCCACAGGGGGCTCACCGGGGAGCTGTTTTTT. Looking up the rest from reference TRBV7-2 and TRBJ2-2 gives the full variable domain: GAGVSQSPSNKVTEKGKDVELRCDPISGHTALYWYRQSLGQGLEFLIYFQGNSAPDKSGLPSDRFSAERTGGSVSTLTIQRTQQEDSAVYLCASSHRGLTGELFFGEGSRLTVL.

The V and J genes are TRBV24-1 and TRBJ2-3, with a weak D call TRBD2 (5 bases). Germline CDR1 and CDR2: KGHDR and SFDVKD. CDR3 length: 14 amino acids. V gave up 4 bases and J gave up 1 base, with 8 bases separating them. CDR3 sequence reads: CATSDRRGTDTQYF. For the CDR3, the DNA is TGTGCCACCAGTGACCGGCGGGGCACAGATACGCAGTATTTT.

The rearrangement joins TRBV4-1 to TRBJ2-3, with TRBD2 identical over 11 bases. The germline V gene has CDR1 MGHRA and CDR2 YSYEKL. The length of the CDR3 is 16 residues. V lost 2 bases to trimming and J lost 11 bases; unmatched junction nucleotides: 12. CDR3 in DNA: TGCGCCAGCAGCCAACCTACTAGCGGGGGTCGCCTAGGGCAGTATTTT. Protein sequence: CASSQPTSGGRLGQYF.

This clonotype has a count of ten or more. The rearrangement uses TRBV5-1 and TRBJ1-2, with 8 bases that match TRBD1. The CDR3 length is 15 residues. V trimming: 0 bases; J trimming: 4 bases; junction bases outside the gene matches: 5. The germline CDR1 and CDR2 sequences are SGHRS and YFSETQ. The CDR3 DNA is TGCGCCAGCAGCTTGGCAGGACAGGGAACCTATGGCTACACCTTC. This translates into CASSLAGQGTYGYTF.

The table lists this clonotype with a few counts. The chain joins TRBV27 to TRBJ1-6; TRBD1 matches at 7 bases. CDR3 length equals 15 residues. J was trimmed by 7 bases and V by 5 bases; bases with no gene match: 8. Germline lookup yields CDR1 MNHEY and CDR2 SMNVEV (reference sequence). Here the CDR3 DNA reads TGTGCCAGCAGTCTTGAGGGGGCGCGCAATTCACCCCTCCACTTT. Amino acid sequence: CASSLEGARNSPLHF.

A remark on this clonotype: Given a much more abundant clone one base away, this may be a read error. The rearrangement links TRBV20-1 to TRBJ2-7; 8 bases match TRBD1. The V gene's germline CDR1 is DFQATT and CDR2 SNEGSKA (reference sequence). CDR3 size: 12 residues. V dropped 5 bases and J dropped 3; count of bases not matched to a gene: 3. Here the CDR3 DNA reads TGCAGTGCTCCGGGACAGGACTACGAGCAGTACTTC. Translation gives CSAPGQDYEQYF.

This clonotype was seen ten or more times. This chain joins TRBV6-5 and TRBJ2-4; either TRBD1 or TRBD2 may fit D (7 bases each). V was pared by 7 bases and J by 5 bases, with 15 bases between. CDR3 length equals 14 residues. Germline CDR1 reads MNHEY; CDR2 reads SVGAGI. CDR3 sequence reads: CASTGPGGENIQYF. Here the CDR3 DNA reads TGTGCCAGCACCGGACCAGGGGGGGAAAACATTCAGTACTTC.

This clonotype was picked up many times. The rearrangement joins TRBV11-2 to TRBJ2-1, with D possibly TRBD1 on 6 matching bases. Trimming pared 5 bases from V and 5 bases from J, leaving 16 bases between. CDR1 is SGHAT, CDR2 FQNNGV, per germline. The CDR3 consists of 15 residues. CDR3 sequence (DNA): TGTGCCAGCAGCCGATATGGGACAACAGACAATGAGCAGTTCTTC. It codes for CASSRYGTTDNEQFF.

The chain employs TRBV5-1 and TRBJ1-2; D is ambiguous. The V gene's germline CDR1 is SGHRS and CDR2 YFSETQ. CDR3 size: 15 residues. Trimming removed 2 bases from V and 3 bases from J, with 14 bases in between. This chain's CDR3 is CASSFQREDDYGYTF. The CDR3 coding sequence is TGCGCCAGCAGCTTTCAACGGGAGGACGACTATGGCTACACCTTC.

This clonotype has just a few counts. One base away lies a much larger clone, so this may be a sequencing read error. The chain recombines TRBV13 with TRBJ1-1; D is unclear. The CDR3 length is 14 residues. Germline CDR1 is PRHDT and CDR2 is FYEKMQ (reference sequence). Trimming pared 0 bases from V and 1 base from J, leaving 6 bases between. The CDR3 DNA follows: TGTGCCAGCAGCTTAGGGACACGGAACACTGAAGCTTTCTTT. Translating it yields CASSLGTRNTEAFF. Using reference TRBV13 and TRBJ1-1 for the parts outside the CDR3, the full variable domain is AAGVIQSPRHLIKEKRETATLKCYPIPRHDTVYWYQQGPGQDPQFLISFYEKMQSDKGSIPDRFSAQQFSDYHSELNMSSLELGDSALYFCASSLGTRNTEAFFGQGTRLTVV.

This clonotype was counted many times. The chain links TRBV5-5 to TRBJ2-1; D possibly matches TRBD1 or TRBD2 (6 bases each). The CDR3 runs 16 residues. The germline gives CDR1 SGHKS, CDR2 YYEKEE (reference sequence). Trimming pared 1 base from V and 3 bases from J, leaving 14 bases between. CDR3 sequence: CASSLLSGAYYNEQFF. The CDR3 DNA is TGTGCCAGCAGCTTGCTCTCGGGGGCGTACTACAATGAGCAGTTCTTC.

The chain links TRBV9 to TRBJ1-2, with no clear D. The germline V gene has CDR1 SGDLS and CDR2 YYNGEE. The CDR3 covers 13 residues. V was trimmed by 5 bases and J by 2 bases, leaving 10 bases between them. The CDR3 nucleotides are TGTGCCAGCAGGGGAAATGGGAACTATGGCTACACCTTC. This gives the protein CASRGNGNYGYTF.

In its sample, this clonotype was seen many times. The chain uses TRBV20-1 and TRBJ1-5; D is perhaps TRBD1 (6 bases). This CDR3 spans 17 amino acids. Germline CDR1 is DFQATT and CDR2 is SNEGSKA (reference sequence). V was shortened by 3 bases and J by 2 bases, with 20 bases between the two germline ends. The CDR3 bases are TGCAGTGCTAGTAGATTTCAGGGGAGGGGGGGCAATCAGCCCCAGCATTTT. Amino acids: CSASRFQGRGGNQPQHF.